This T cell receptor beta chain was recovered during a study of OX40 agonist ivuxolimab in advanced cancers. CDR3 size: 14 residues. The V end lost 6 bases, the J end lost 4 bases, and 15 bases lay between the germline ends. The germline V gene encodes CDR1 MNHEY and CDR2 SVGAGI. Some clones are missing from TCRdb's copy, which holds only in-frame ones; the method was immunoSEQ multiplex PCR. The profile shows about 100,000 clones, around 90% of them singletons. The receptor comes from an adult with an advanced solid tumor such as melanoma, head and neck, liver or kidney cancer. Here the sequenced sample was CD4+ or CD8+ T cells sorted from blood, taken in a trial of the OX40 agonist ivuxolimab. V usage is TRBV6-5 and J usage is TRBJ1-1; D is unclear. The CDR3 DNA sequence: TGTGCCAGCAGCCCGACGACGGGCGGCACTGAAGCTTTCTTT. The encoded protein is CASSPTTGGTEAFF.